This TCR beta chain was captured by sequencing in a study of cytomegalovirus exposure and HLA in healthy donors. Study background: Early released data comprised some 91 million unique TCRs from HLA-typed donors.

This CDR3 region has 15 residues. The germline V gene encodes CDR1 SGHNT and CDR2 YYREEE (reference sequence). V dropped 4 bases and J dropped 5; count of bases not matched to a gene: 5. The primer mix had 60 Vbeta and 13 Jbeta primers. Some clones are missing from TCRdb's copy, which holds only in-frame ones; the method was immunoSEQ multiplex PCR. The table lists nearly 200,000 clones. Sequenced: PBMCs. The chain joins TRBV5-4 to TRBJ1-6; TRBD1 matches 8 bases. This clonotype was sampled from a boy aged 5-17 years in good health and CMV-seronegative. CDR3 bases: TGTGCCAGCAGCAGCGCAGGGGGCAATAATTCACCCCTCCACTTT. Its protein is CASSSAGGNNSPLHF.